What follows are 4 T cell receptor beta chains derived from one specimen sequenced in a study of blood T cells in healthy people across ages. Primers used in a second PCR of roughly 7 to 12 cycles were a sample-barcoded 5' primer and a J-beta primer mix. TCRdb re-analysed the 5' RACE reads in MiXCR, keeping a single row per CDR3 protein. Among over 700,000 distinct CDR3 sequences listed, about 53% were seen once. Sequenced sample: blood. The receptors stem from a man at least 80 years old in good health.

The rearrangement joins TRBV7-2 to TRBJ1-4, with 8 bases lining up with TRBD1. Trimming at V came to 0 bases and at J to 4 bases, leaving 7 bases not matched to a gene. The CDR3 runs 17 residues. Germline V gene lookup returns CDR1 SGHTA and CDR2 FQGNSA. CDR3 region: CASSLAAGQGGNEKLFF. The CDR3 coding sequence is TGTGCCAGCAGCTTAGCGGCCGGACAGGGCGGTAATGAAAAACTGTTTTTT.

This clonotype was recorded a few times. The CDR3 loop reads CSAPPVRGGPMNTEAFF. CDR3 nucleotide sequence: TGCAGTGCTCCTCCCGTTAGAGGGGGTCCGATGAACACTGAAGCTTTCTTT. J is TRBJ1-1 and V is TRBV20-1, with D possibly matching TRBD1 (6 bases). V was clipped by 5 bases and J by 0 bases, with 22 bases between them. CDR1 and CDR2 (germline): DFQATT, SNEGSKA (reference sequence). There are 17 residues in the CDR3.

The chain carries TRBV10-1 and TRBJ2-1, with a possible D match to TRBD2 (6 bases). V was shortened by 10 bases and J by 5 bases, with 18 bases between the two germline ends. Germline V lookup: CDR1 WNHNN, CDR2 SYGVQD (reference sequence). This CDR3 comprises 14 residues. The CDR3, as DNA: TGCGCCACTCCACTACGGGGGAGAGACAATGAGCAGTTCTTC. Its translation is CATPLRGRDNEQFF.

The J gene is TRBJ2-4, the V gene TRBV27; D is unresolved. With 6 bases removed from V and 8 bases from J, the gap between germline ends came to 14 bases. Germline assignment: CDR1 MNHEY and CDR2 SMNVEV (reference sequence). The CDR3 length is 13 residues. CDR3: CASSPAGRDIQYF. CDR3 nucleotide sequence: TGTGCCAGCAGCCCCGCCGGCCGGGACATTCAGTACTTC.